This TCR beta chain was profiled in a study of technical replicates of blood from four donors. V was clipped by 4 bases and J by 0 bases, with 9 bases between them. CDR3 length: 15 residues. Germline CDR1 reads SNHLY; CDR2 reads FYNNEI. The method was immunoSEQ multiplex PCR; TCRdb's version includes in-frame clones alone and lacks a portion of them. The sample lists some 74,000 clones; less than 97% were seen once. The rearrangement joins TRBV2 to TRBJ2-2; D unresolved. This TCR was sampled from a human donor in good health. Source material: T cells isolated from PBMCs. The CDR3 DNA follows: TGTGCCAGCAGTGTAGCAGGAGCGAACACCGGGGAGCTGTTTTTT. Its translation: CASSVAGANTGELFF.